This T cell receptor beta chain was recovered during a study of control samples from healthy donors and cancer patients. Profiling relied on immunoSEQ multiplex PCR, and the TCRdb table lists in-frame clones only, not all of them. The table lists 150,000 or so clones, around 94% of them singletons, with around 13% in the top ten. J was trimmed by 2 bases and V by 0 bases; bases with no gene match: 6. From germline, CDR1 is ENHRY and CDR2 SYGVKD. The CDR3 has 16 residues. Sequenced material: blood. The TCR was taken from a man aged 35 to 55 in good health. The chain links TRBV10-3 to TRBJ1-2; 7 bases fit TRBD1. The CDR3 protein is CAISESGGGLNYGYTF. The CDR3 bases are TGTGCCATCAGTGAGTCGGGAGGGGGCTTAAACTATGGCTACACCTTC.